These 15 T cell receptor beta chains were sequenced from one sample in a study of blood T cell repertoires in COVID-19. Only in-frame clones appear in the TCRdb table, and some are missing; sequencing was by immunoSEQ multiplex PCR. In the table there are around 320,000 clones, under 90% of which are singletons. The source material was PBMCs or T cells enriched from blood (not recorded which). The receptors were gathered from a woman aged 45-60 years who had been exposed to COVID-19.

The chain combines TRBV28 with TRBJ1-4, with D maybe TRBD1 (5 bases). Trimming removed 9 bases from V and 0 bases from J, with 14 bases in between. Germline CDR1 MDHEN, CDR2 SYDVKM. This CDR3 is built from 15 residues. The CDR3 sequence is CASNQDSSTNEKLFF. In DNA form, the CDR3 reads TGTGCCAGTAATCAAGACAGTTCAACTAATGAAAAACTGTTTTTT.

The CDR3 DNA follows: TGCGCCAGCAGCGCCACTAGCGGTTATAGCACAGATACGCAGTATTTT. Translating gives CASSATSGYSTDTQYF. This chain joins TRBV5-1 and TRBJ2-3, with 8 bases identical to TRBD2. V lost 4 bases, J lost 0 bases, and 7 bases stayed unmatched. The length of the CDR3 is 16 residues. From germline, CDR1 is SGHRS and CDR2 YFSETQ.

Only a few counts were recorded for this clone. The chain is built from TRBV10-3 and TRBJ1-6; TRBD1 might be the D (6 bases). This CDR3 is 15 amino acids long. CDR1 and CDR2 from the germline V gene are ENHRY and SYGVKD. Trimming took 3 bases from V and 6 from J, leaving 12 bases between them. The CDR3 nucleotides read TGTGCCATCAGTGAACCCGACAGGCGTAATTCACCCCTCCACTTT. Translating it yields CAISEPDRRNSPLHF.

This clone was counted a single time. V and J are TRBV27 and TRBJ1-1, with TRBD1 matching 8 bases. The V gene's germline CDR1 is MNHEY and CDR2 SMNVEV (reference sequence). The V gene end was trimmed by 2 bases and the J gene end by 0 bases; junction bases not matched to a gene: 5. This CDR3 comprises 16 residues. CDR3 loop: CASSLSQGAVNTEAFF. For the CDR3, the DNA is TGTGCCAGCAGTTTAAGTCAGGGGGCGGTGAACACTGAAGCTTTCTTT.

The CDR3 loop is CASSLGQVSYEQYF. The CDR3 bases are TGCGCCAGCAGCTTGGGACAGGTCTCCTACGAGCAGTACTTC. The chain has TRBV5-1 and TRBJ2-7; the D gene is possibly TRBD1 (6 bases). Germline CDR1 and CDR2: SGHRS and YFSETQ. V lost 0 bases to trimming and J lost 0 bases, with 7 bases between them. The CDR3 totals 14 residues.

This sequence joins TRBV7-6 and TRBJ2-7; TRBD2 matches 9 bases. V trimming: 1 base; J trimming: 2 bases; junction bases outside the gene matches: 9. CDR1 is SGHVS, CDR2 FNYEAQ, per germline. There are 17 residues in the CDR3. The CDR3 bases are TGTGCCAGCAGCTTAGGCCCTATAGCGGGGGTCGCCTACGAGCAGTACTTC. It specifies CASSLGPIAGVAYEQYF.

The rearrangement links TRBV5-5 to TRBJ1-5, with 8 bases identical to TRBD1. Germline lookup yields CDR1 SGHKS and CDR2 YYEKEE (reference sequence). The CDR3 has 15 amino acids. V shed 4 bases and J 2 bases; nucleotides not matched to a gene: 5. The CDR3 DNA is TGTGCCAGCAGCCGACAGGGGAAGGGCAATCAGCCCCAGCATTTT. Amino acid sequence: CASSRQGKGNQPQHF.

This sequence joins TRBV7-2 and TRBJ2-1; D perhaps matches TRBD1 (6 bases). CDR3 size: 14 residues. The germline V and J ends were trimmed by 0 bases and 7 bases, with 10 bases remaining between them. Germline CDR1 and CDR2: SGHTA and FQGNSA. The CDR3 DNA is TGTGCCAGCAGCTTAGCTCTTACAGGGAATGAGCAGTTCTTC. Its protein is CASSLALTGNEQFF.

This clone was seen once. The rearrangement uses TRBV2 and TRBJ1-3; maybe TRBD1 (5 bases). V was clipped by 1 base and J by 3 bases, with 10 bases between them. Germline V lookup: CDR1 SNHLY, CDR2 FYNNEI. The CDR3 sequence is 15 residues long. The CDR3 region is CASSEGTFSGNTIYF. The CDR3 DNA is TGTGCCAGCAGTGAAGGGACATTTAGTGGAAACACCATATATTTT.

The chain has TRBV5-4 and TRBJ2-1, with TRBD1 matching 10 bases. The CDR3 has 15 amino acids. Germline CDR1 SGHNT, CDR2 YYREEE (reference sequence). V lost 5 bases to trimming and J lost 4 bases; unmatched junction nucleotides: 6. Written as DNA, the CDR3 is TGTGCCAGCAGACTGGACAGGGGGTATTACAATGAGCAGTTCTTC. It specifies CASRLDRGYYNEQFF.

This clone occurred a few times. This chain joins TRBV12-5 and TRBJ2-2; no clear D gene. The CDR3 is 16 amino acids. Germline V gene sequence: CDR1 LGHNT, CDR2 FRNRAP. Trimming cost V 6 bases and J 6 bases, with 20 bases left between them. CDR3 nucleotides: TGTGCTAGTGGCTTACCACACGGCAGGTTGTCCGGGGAGCTGTTTTTT. It yields the protein CASGLPHGRLSGELFF.

The table lists this clone with a count of one. The chain combines TRBV19 with TRBJ1-5, with D possibly being TRBD1 (5 bases). Trimming left V 3 bases short and J 1 base short, with 16 bases between. The germline gives CDR1 LNHDA, CDR2 SQIVND (reference sequence). The CDR3 is made up of 17 amino acids. This chain's CDR3 is CASSILARQISNQPQHF. For the CDR3, the DNA is TGTGCCAGTAGTATTCTGGCCCGACAGATCAGCAATCAGCCCCAGCATTTT.

The chain joins TRBV10-3 to TRBJ1-3, with 7 nucleotides matching TRBD1. The CDR3 spans 14 residues. Germline V gene data show CDR1 as ENHRY and CDR2 as SYGVKD. With 6 bases clipped from V and 0 bases from J, the junction kept 2 bases outside the gene matches. This chain's CDR3 is CAISTGASGNTIYF. CDR3 DNA: TGTGCCATCAGCACAGGGGCCTCTGGAAACACCATATATTTT.

The chain recombines TRBV7-9 with TRBJ1-1, with 7 bases identical to TRBD1. This CDR3 comprises 13 residues. Losses at the gene ends were 6 bases for V and 6 bases for J; bases not matched to a gene: 7. From germline, CDR1 is SEHNR and CDR2 FQNEAQ (reference sequence). The DNA of the CDR3 is TGTGCCAGCAGACCAGGGGGTGGTGCTGAAGCTTTCTTT. Encoded protein: CASRPGGGAEAFF. Filled out from reference TRBV7-9 and TRBJ1-1, the complete variable domain reads DTGVSQNPRHKITKRGQNVTFRCDPISEHNRLYWYRQTLGQGPEFLTYFQNEAQLEKSRLLSDRFSAERPKGSFSTLEIQRTEQGDSAMYLCASRPGGGAEAFFGQGTRLTVV.

J is TRBJ2-7 and V is TRBV2, with a possible D match to TRBD1 (6 bases). Deletions cut 7 bases from V and 7 bases from J, with 17 bases between. CDR1 is SNHLY and CDR2 is FYNNEI in the germline V gene. The CDR3 totals 13 residues. The CDR3 DNA reads as TGTGCCAGCACCCGTGACAGGAGTCGAGAGCAGTACTTC. It codes for CASTRDRSREQYF.